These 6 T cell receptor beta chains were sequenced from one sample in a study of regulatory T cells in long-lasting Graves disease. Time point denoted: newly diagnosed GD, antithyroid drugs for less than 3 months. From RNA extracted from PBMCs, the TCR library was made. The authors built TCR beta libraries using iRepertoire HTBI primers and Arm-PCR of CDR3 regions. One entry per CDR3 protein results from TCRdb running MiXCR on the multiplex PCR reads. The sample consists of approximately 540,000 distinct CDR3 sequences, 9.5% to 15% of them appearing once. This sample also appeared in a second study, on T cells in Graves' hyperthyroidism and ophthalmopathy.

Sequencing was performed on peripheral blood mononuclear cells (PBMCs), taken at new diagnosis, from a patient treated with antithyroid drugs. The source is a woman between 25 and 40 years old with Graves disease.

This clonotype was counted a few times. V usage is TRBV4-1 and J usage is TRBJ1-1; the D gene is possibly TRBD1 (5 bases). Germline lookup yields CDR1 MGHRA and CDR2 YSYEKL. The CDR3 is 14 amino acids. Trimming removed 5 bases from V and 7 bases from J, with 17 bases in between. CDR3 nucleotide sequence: TGCGCCAGCAGCTCCTCATCCCTTGGGGGTGAAGCTTTCTTT. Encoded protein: CASSSSSLGGEAFF.

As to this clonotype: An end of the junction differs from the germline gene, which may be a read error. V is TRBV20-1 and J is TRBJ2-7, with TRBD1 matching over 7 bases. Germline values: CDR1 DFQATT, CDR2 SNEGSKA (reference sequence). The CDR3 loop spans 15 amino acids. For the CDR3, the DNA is TGCAGTGCTAGGGGACAGTGGGGGAGCTACTACGACCAGTACTTC. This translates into CSARGQWGSYYDQYF.

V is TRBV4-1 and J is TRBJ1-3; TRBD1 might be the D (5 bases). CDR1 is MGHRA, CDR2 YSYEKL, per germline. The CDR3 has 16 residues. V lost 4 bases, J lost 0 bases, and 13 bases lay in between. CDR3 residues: CASSLKRGFSGNTIYF. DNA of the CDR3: TGCGCCAGCAGCCTGAAAAGGGGATTCTCTGGAAACACCATATATTTT.

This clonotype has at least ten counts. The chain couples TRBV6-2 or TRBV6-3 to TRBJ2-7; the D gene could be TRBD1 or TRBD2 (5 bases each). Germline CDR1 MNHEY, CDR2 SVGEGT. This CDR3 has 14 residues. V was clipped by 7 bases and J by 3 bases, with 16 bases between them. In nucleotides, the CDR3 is TGTGCCAGCATTAGGGACCAGGGTCTCTACGAGCAGTACTTC. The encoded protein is CASIRDQGLYEQYF.

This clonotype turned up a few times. The CDR3 nucleotides read TGCAGTGCTAGGGCATACTTGGATCAGCCCCAGCATTTT. Amino acids: CSARAYLDQPQHF. This rearrangement joins TRBV20-1 to TRBJ1-5; D is unresolved. The CDR3 totals 13 residues. The V end lost 3 bases, the J end lost 5 bases, and 11 bases lay between the germline ends. Germline V gene data show CDR1 as DFQATT and CDR2 as SNEGSKA (reference sequence).

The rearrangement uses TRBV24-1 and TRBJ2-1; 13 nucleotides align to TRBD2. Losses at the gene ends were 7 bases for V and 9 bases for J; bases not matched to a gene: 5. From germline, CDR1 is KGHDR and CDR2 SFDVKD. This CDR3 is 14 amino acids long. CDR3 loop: CATRTSGRSSEQFF. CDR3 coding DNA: TGTGCCACCAGGACTAGCGGGAGGTCCAGTGAGCAGTTCTTC.